Listed here are 3 T cell receptor beta chains from one sample, sequenced in a study of T-cell memory formation after mild COVID-19. MiXCR was run by TCRdb on the 5' RACE reads, yielding one entry per CDR3 protein. Here the sample spans about 140,000 distinct CDR3 sequences, under 30% being singletons. The sequencing input was PBMCs or a T cell subset sorted from them (not recorded which). Receptors originate from an adult woman who had mild COVID-19 (a few samples of this study predate the infection). Cell type and time point are not known.

This clonotype was observed a few times. The V gene is TRBV4-3, the J gene TRBJ2-1, with D hard to call. The CDR3 is 15 residues long. The V and J ends lost 1 base and 4 bases respectively, with 11 bases between them. Germline assignment: CDR1 LGHNA and CDR2 YSLEER. The CDR3 sequence: CASSQGEVGYNEQFF. CDR3 bases: TGCGCCAGCAGCCAAGGGGAAGTGGGGTACAATGAGCAGTTCTTC.

This clonotype was picked up many times. The V gene is TRBV4-2, the J gene TRBJ1-6; possible D gene TRBD1, 5 bases. Deletions cut 1 base from V and 5 bases from J, with 9 bases between. CDR1 is LGHNA, CDR2 YNFKEQ, per germline. The CDR3 is 15 residues long. The CDR3 nucleotides read TGTGCCAGCAGCCAAGGGCAGGGCAATAATTCACCCCTCCACTTT. Translation: CASSQGQGNNSPLHF.

The chain uses TRBV3-1 and TRBJ2-7; 13 bases line up with TRBD2. The CDR3 is 17 residues long. V was pared by 1 base and J by 1 base, with 4 bases of the junction left unmatched. Germline V gene lookup returns CDR1 LGHDT and CDR2 YNNKEL (reference sequence). CDR3 coding DNA: TGTGCCAGCAGCCAAGTCGGGGGACTAGCGGGATCCTACGAGCAGTACTTC. Protein: CASSQVGGLAGSYEQYF.